This is a list of T cell receptor beta chains from one sample in a study of blood T cell repertoires in COVID-19. The repertoire was sequenced with immunoSEQ multiplex PCR; TCRdb's copy has only in-frame clones and lacks some. The table includes roughly 140,000 clones, roughly 80% detected once. Sequenced material: peripheral blood. All receptors come from a human donor in a cohort sampled during active COVID-19. The CDR3 runs from the conserved cysteine through the conserved F or W. Fields, in order: D gene, V gene, J gene, clone size, CDR3 DNA, CDR3 protein. The D gene is left open where the match is weak. Some rows have no size entry. The others give once, few or many, or a class for an expanded clone.

.,TRBV19,TRBJ2-7,few,TGTGCCAGTAGCCTGAGACAGACCTACGAGCAGTACTTC,CASSLRQTYEQYF
.,TRBV24-1,TRBJ2-1,.,TGTGCCACCAGTGATTGGAGGGATGAGCAGTTCTTC,CATSDWRDEQFF
.,TRBV2,TRBJ1-3,.,TGTGCCAGCAGATCGAACACCATCTCTGGAAACACCATATATTTT,CASRSNTISGNTIYF
.,TRBV6-5,TRBJ2-5,.,TGTGCCAGCATAAGAGGGTTAATGGGGGAGACCCAGTACTTC,CASIRGLMGETQYF
.,TRBV6-5,TRBJ1-2,.,TGTGCCAGCAGTTACTCGAAACAGTCCTATGGCTACACCTTC,CASSYSKQSYGYTF
TRBD1,TRBV28,TRBJ1-6,.,TGTGCCAGCAGTATCTCGACAGGGGCCTTACCCCTCCACTTT,CASSISTGALPLHF
TRBD2,TRBV5-1,TRBJ2-3,.,TGCGCCAGCAGCCCGGGACTAGCGGGTAGCACAGATACGCAGTATTTT,CASSPGLAGSTDTQYF
TRBD2,TRBV30,TRBJ2-4,.,TGTGCCTGGAGTGGGGCGGGGGGTTCCAAAAACATTCAGTACTTC,CAWSGAGGSKNIQYF
.,TRBV5-4,TRBJ2-5,.,TGTGCCAGCAGCAGTCCCGGGGGGCTTCAAGAGACCCAGTACTTC,CASSSPGGLQETQYF
TRBD2,TRBV29-1,TRBJ2-5,.,TGCAGCGTTTCCCCTAGCGGCCCAGGGGAGACCCAGTACTTC,CSVSPSGPGETQYF
TRBD1,TRBV15,TRBJ1-2,.,TGTGCCACCAGCAGACCCGACAGGGCTAACTATGGCTACACCTTC,CATSRPDRANYGYTF
.,TRBV4-1,TRBJ1-3,once,TGCGCCAGCAGCCAAGTAGGTTCGGACTCGAAAACTGGAAACACCATATATTTT,CASSQVGSDSKTGNTIYF
TRBD2,TRBV4-3,TRBJ2-4,.,TGCGCCAGCAGCCAAGAGAGCAGTCTAGCGGGGACCAAAAACATTCAGTACTTC,CASSQESSLAGTKNIQYF
.,TRBV7-2,TRBJ2-5,.,TGTGCCAGCAGCCCTACCCCCCGCGAGACCCAGTACTTC,CASSPTPRETQYF
TRBD1,TRBV12-3/TRBV12-4,TRBJ2-1,.,TGTGCCAGCAGTATTACAGGGGGCTATGAGCAGTTCTTC,CASSITGGYEQFF
.,TRBV21-1,TRBJ1-2,.,TGTGCCAGCAGCAAAGATGCGGGGTATGGGGGAATTTATGGCTACACCTTC,CASSKDAGYGGIYGYTF
TRBD1,TRBV12-3/TRBV12-4,TRBJ1-4,.,TGTGCCAGCAGGACAGGGACAGGTGAAAAACTGTTTTTT,CASRTGTGEKLFF
.,TRBV29-1,TRBJ1-1,.,TGCAGCGTTTCGCAGTCGGGGGACACTGAAGCTTTCTTT,CSVSQSGDTEAFF